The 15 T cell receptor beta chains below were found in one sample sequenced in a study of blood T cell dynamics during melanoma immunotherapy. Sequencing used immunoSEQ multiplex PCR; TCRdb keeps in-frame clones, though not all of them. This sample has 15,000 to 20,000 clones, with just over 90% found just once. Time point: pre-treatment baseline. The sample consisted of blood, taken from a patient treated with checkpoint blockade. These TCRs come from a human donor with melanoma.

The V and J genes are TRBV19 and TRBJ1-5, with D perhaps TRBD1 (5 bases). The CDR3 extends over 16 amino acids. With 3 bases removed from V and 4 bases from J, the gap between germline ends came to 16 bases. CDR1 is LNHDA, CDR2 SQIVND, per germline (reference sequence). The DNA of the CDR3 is TGTGCCAGTAGTATGCTGGCAGGGTTGGGAAATCAGCCCCAGCATTTT. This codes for CASSMLAGLGNQPQHF.

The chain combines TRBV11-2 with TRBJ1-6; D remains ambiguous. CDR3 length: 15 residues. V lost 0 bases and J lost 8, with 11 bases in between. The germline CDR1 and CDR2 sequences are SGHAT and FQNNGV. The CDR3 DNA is TGTGCCAGCAGCTTAGATCCAGTGGGTTATTCACCCCTCCACTTT. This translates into CASSLDPVGYSPLHF. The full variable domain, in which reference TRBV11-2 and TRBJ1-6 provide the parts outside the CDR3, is EAGVAQSPRYKIIEKRQSVAFWCNPISGHATLYWYQQILGQGPKLLIQFQNNGVVDDSQLPKDRFSAERLKGVDSTLKIQPAKLEDSAVYLCASSLDPVGYSPLHFGNGTRLTVT.

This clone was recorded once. The CDR3 reads CASSIVAAYNEQFF. For the CDR3, the DNA is TGTGCCAGTAGTATAGTAGCGGCCTACAATGAGCAGTTCTTC. This chain uses TRBV19 with TRBJ2-1; maybe TRBD2 (6 bases). The germline V and J ends were trimmed by 1 base and 2 bases, with 6 bases remaining between them. Germline lookup yields CDR1 LNHDA and CDR2 SQIVND (reference sequence). The CDR3 extends over 14 amino acids.

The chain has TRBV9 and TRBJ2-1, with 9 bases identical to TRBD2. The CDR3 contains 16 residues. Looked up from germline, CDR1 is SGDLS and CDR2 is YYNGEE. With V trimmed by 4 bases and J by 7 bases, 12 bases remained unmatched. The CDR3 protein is CASSKWASGMWNEQFF. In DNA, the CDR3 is TGTGCCAGCAGCAAATGGGCTAGCGGGATGTGGAATGAGCAGTTCTTC.

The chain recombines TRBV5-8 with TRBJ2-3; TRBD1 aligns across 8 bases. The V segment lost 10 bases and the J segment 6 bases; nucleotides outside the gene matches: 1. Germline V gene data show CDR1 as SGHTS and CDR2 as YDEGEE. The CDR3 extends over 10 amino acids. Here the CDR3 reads CAYRGDTQYF. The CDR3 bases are TGTGCCTACAGGGGGGATACGCAGTATTTT.

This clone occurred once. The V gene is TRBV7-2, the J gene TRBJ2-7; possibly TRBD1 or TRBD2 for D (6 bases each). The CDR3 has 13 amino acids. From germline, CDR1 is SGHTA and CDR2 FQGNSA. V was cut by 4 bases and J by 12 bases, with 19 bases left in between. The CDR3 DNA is TGTGCCAGCAGCTCCCGAGGGGGGTATTCCGTGTACTTC. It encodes CASSSRGGYSVYF.

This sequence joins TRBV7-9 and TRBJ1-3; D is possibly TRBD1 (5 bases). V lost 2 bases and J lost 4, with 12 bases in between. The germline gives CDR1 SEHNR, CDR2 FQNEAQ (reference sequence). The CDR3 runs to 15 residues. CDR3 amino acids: CASSLPQGPGNTIYF. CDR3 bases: TGTGCCAGCAGCTTACCGCAGGGCCCCGGAAACACCATATATTTT. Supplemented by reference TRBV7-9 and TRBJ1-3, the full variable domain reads DTGVSQNPRHKITKRGQNVTFRCDPISEHNRLYWYRQTLGQGPEFLTYFQNEAQLEKSRLLSDRFSAERPKGSFSTLEIQRTEQGDSAMYLCASSLPQGPGNTIYFGEGSWLTVV.

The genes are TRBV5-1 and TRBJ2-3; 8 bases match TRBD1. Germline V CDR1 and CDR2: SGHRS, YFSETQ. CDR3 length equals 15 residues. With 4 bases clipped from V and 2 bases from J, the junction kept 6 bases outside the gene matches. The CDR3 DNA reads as TGCGCCAGCAGCCTTGGGACAGGAACCACAGATACGCAGTATTTT. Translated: CASSLGTGTTDTQYF.

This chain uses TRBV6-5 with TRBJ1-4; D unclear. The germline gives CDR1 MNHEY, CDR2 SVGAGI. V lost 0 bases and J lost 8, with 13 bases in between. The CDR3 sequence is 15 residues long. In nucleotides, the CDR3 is TGTGCCAGCAGTTACTCCCCGGCTTCAAACGAAAAACTGTTTTTT. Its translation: CASSYSPASNEKLFF.

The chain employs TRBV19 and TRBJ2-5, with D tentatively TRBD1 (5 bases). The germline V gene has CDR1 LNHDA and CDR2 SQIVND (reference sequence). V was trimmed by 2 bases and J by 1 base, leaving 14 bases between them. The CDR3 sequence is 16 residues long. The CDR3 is CASSISRTRVQETQYF. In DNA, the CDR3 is TGTGCCAGTAGTATATCCCGGACCAGGGTCCAAGAGACCCAGTACTTC. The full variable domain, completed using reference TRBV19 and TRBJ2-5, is DGGITQSPKYLFRKEGQNVTLSCEQNLNHDAMYWYRQDPGQGLRLIYYSQIVNDFQKGDIAEGYSVSREKKESFPLTVTSAQKNPTAFYLCASSISRTRVQETQYFGPGTRLLVL.

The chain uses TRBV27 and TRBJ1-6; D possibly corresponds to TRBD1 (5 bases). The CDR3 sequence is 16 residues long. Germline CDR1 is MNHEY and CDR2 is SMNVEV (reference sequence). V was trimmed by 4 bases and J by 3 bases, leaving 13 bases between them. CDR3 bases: TGTGCCAGCAGTTCCTCCGGGGCCTACTATAATTCACCCCTCCACTTT. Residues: CASSSSGAYYNSPLHF.

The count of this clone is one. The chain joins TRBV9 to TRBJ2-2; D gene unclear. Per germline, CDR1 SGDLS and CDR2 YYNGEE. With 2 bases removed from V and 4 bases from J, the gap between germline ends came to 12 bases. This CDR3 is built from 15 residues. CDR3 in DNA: TGTGCCAGCAGCGTGTTCCCGGTCAGCACCGGGGAGCTGTTTTTT. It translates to CASSVFPVSTGELFF.

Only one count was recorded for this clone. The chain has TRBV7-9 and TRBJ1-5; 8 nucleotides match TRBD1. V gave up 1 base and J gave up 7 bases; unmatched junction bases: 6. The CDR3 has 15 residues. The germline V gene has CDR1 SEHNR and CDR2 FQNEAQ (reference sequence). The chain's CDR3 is CASSLEGQGSQPQHF. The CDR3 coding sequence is TGTGCCAGCAGCTTAGAAGGACAGGGAAGCCAGCCCCAGCATTTT.

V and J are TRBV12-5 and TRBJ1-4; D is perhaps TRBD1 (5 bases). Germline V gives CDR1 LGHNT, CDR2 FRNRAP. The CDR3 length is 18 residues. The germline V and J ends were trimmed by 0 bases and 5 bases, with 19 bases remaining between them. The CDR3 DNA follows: TGTGCTAGTGGTTTGGTACTATTCGGACAAAAAGTAAATGAAAAACTGTTTTTT. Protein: CASGLVLFGQKVNEKLFF.

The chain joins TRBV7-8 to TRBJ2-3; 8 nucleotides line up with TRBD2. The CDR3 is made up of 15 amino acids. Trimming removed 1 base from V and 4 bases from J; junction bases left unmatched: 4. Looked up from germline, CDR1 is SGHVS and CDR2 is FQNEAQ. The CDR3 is CASSLGGGRADTQYF. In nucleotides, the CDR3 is TGTGCCAGCAGCTTAGGCGGGGGGAGGGCAGATACGCAGTATTTT.